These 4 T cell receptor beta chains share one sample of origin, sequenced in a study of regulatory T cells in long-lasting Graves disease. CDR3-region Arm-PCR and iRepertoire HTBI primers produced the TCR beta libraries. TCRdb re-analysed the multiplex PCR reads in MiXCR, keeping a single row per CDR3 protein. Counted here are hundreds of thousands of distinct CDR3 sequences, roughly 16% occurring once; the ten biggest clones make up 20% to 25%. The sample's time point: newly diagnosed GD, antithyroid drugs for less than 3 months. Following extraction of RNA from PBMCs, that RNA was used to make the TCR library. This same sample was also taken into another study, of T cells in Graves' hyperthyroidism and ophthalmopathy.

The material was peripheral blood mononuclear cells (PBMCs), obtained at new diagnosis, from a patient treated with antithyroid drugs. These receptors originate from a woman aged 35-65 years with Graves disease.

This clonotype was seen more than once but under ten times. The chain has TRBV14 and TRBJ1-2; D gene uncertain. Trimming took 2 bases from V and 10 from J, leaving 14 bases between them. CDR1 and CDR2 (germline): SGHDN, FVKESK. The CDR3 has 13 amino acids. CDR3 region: CASSQYVSAYYTF. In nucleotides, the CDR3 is TGTGCCAGCAGCCAATACGTCAGCGCGTACTACACCTTC.

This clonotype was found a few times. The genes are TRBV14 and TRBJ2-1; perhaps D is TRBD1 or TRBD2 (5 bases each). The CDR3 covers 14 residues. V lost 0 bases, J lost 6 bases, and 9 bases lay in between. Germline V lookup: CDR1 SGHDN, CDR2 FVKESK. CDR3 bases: TGTGCCAGCAGCCAAGATTGGGGACCCAATGAGCAGTTCTTC. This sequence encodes CASSQDWGPNEQFF.

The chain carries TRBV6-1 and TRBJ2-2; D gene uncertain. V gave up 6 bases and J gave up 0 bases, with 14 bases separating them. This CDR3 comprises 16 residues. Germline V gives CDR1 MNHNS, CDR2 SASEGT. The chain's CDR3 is CASRDALFTNTGELFF. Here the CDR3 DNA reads TGTGCCAGCAGAGACGCCCTATTTACGAACACCGGGGAGCTGTTTTTT.

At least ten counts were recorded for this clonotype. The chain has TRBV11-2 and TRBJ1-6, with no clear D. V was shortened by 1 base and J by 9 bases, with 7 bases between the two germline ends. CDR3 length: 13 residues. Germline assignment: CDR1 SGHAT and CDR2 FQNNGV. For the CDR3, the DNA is TGTGCCAGCAGCTTAGGGTTAACTTCACCCCTCCACTTT. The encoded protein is CASSLGLTSPLHF.